This T cell receptor beta chain was obtained from a study of T cell repertoires in aging, cancer and after chemotherapy. The germline gives CDR1 SGHTA, CDR2 FQGNSA. Trimming stripped 1 base from V and 0 bases from J, with 15 bases between. The CDR3 has 18 amino acids. Study-level results: Median generation probability rose over the chemotherapy interval in each cancer cohort, suggesting rebound thymic output. Untreated cancer patients had significantly lower blood TCR diversity than age-matched healthy donors.

The template was genomic DNA from peripheral blood, not RNA. This clonotype has only a few counts. What it binds is unknown. Multiplex touch-down PCR with TRB-A/B primers amplified rearranged V-D-J TRB sequences. TCRdb re-called the multiplex PCR reads with MiXCR, one entry per CDR3 protein. The top ten clones hold about 2.5% of a sample with approximately 13,000 distinct CDR3 sequences, over 25% of them seen once. This TCR was recovered from a human donor in good health. Input material: blood. The chain has TRBV7-2 and TRBJ2-2; D is unclear. The CDR3 nucleotides read TGTGCCAGCAGCTTAGGCCCGGTCAGGCGCGCGAACACCGGGGAGCTGTTTTTT. This sequence encodes CASSLGPVRRANTGELFF.